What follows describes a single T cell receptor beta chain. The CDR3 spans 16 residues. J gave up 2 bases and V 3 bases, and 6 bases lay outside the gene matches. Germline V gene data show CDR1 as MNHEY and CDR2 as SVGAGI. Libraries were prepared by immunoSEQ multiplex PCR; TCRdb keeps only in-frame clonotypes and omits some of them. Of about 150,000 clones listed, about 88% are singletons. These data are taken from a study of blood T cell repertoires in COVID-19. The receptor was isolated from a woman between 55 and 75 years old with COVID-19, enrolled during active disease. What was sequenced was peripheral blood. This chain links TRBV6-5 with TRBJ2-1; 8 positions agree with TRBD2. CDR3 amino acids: CASSYYTGGPYNEQFF. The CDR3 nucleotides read TGTGCCAGCAGTTATTATACGGGAGGGCCCTACAATGAGCAGTTCTTC.